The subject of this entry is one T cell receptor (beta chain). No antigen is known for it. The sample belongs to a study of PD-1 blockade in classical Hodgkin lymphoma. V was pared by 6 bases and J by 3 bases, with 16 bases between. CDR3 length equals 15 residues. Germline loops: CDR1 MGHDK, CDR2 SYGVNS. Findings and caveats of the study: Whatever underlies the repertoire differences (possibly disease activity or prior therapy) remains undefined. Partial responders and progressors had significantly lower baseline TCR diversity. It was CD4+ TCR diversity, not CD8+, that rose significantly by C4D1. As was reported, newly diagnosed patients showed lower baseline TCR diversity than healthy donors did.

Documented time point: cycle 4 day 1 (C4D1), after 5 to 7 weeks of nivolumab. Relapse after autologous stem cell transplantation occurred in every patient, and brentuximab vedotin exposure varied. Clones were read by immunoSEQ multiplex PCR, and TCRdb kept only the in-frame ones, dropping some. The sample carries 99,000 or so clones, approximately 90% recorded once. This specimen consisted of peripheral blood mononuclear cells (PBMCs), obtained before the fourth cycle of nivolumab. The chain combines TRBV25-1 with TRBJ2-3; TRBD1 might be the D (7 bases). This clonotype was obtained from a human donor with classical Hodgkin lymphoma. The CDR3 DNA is TGTGCCAGCAGGGGCAGGGGGGATGCGACAGATACGCAGTATTTT. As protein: CASRGRGDATDTQYF.